This T cell receptor beta chain is drawn from a study of regulatory T cells in long-lasting Graves disease. Only a few counts were recorded for this clonotype. CDR3 regions were amplified by Arm-PCR using iRepertoire HTBI primers to build TCR beta libraries. Via MiXCR, TCRdb re-called the multiplex PCR reads, giving one row per CDR3 protein. Among 530,000 or so distinct CDR3 sequences listed, about 16% were seen once. Stated time point: newly diagnosed GD, antithyroid drugs for less than 3 months. Generation of the TCR library employed RNA extracted from PBMCs. Germline-derived CDR1 and CDR2 are MNHEY and SVGEGT. V dropped 8 bases and J dropped 8 bases, with 12 bases sitting between them. The CDR3 has 12 residues. The data also belong to a second study, concerning T cells in Graves' hyperthyroidism and ophthalmopathy.

The sample in question was peripheral blood mononuclear cells (PBMCs), obtained at new diagnosis, from a patient treated with antithyroid drugs. The J gene is TRBJ1-4, the V gene TRBV6-2 or TRBV6-3; D is ambiguous. The TCR comes from a man between 18 and 35 years old with Graves disease. The CDR3 here is CASGGVGEKLFF. Written as DNA, the CDR3 is TGTGCCAGCGGTGGGGTGGGAGAAAAACTGTTTTTT.